What follows are 24 T cell receptor beta chains derived from one specimen sequenced in a study of cytomegalovirus exposure and HLA in healthy donors. Amplification used 60 Vbeta primers and 13 Jbeta primers. Produced via immunoSEQ multiplex PCR; TCRdb's table is partial and in-frame only. The data hold approximately 120,000 clones, with 60% to 85% observed a single time. The sample was PBMCs. Receptors originate from a man between 25 and 39 years old in good health and CMV-seronegative.

V usage is TRBV4-3 and J usage is TRBJ1-4, with 8 bases that match TRBD1. The CDR3 consists of 15 residues. Germline assignment: CDR1 LGHNA and CDR2 YSLEER. The J segment lost 4 bases and the V segment lost 3 bases, leaving 4 bases of the junction unmatched. The CDR3 sequence: CASSQQTGVNEKLFF. The CDR3 DNA follows: TGCGCCAGCAGCCAGCAGACAGGGGTTAATGAAAAACTGTTTTTT.

This clone appeared a single time. The CDR3 region is CASRQVLLNNEQFF. As DNA, the CDR3 is TGTGCCAGCAGACAGGTCCTGCTGAACAATGAGCAGTTCTTC. V is TRBV6-1 and J is TRBJ2-1; D might be TRBD1 (5 bases). Germline CDR1 is MNHNS and CDR2 is SASEGT. CDR3 length: 14 residues. Trimming took off 6 bases at V and 5 bases at J, with 14 bases between the two ends.

This clone has a single count. The chain has TRBV10-3 and TRBJ2-2; the D is unclear. CDR1 is ENHRY and CDR2 is SYGVKD in the germline V gene. Trimming pared 0 bases from V and 0 bases from J, leaving 5 bases between. CDR3 length: 15 residues. CDR3 nucleotides: TGTGCCATCAGTGAGTCCACAGCGAACACCGGGGAGCTGTTTTTT. Its translation is CAISESTANTGELFF.

The rearrangement uses TRBV27 and TRBJ2-1; the match to TRBD1 covers 9 bases. Germline CDR1 reads MNHEY; CDR2 reads SMNVEV (reference sequence). This CDR3 spans 15 amino acids. With V trimmed by 6 bases and J by 3 bases, 6 bases remained unmatched. The CDR3 spells CASSDRGANYNEQFF. The CDR3 region has the DNA TGTGCCAGCAGCGACAGGGGGGCTAACTACAATGAGCAGTTCTTC.

The genes are TRBV5-4 and TRBJ2-1; TRBD2 matches 10 bases. This CDR3 is built from 18 residues. CDR1 and CDR2 (germline): SGHNT, YYREEE (reference sequence). With 0 bases clipped from V and 4 bases from J, the junction kept 10 bases outside the gene matches. The chain's CDR3 is CASSLALSGRAAYNEQFF. For the CDR3, the DNA is TGTGCCAGCAGCTTGGCCTTGAGCGGGAGGGCCGCATACAATGAGCAGTTCTTC.

This chain connects TRBV5-6 to TRBJ2-7, with 7 nucleotides matching TRBD1. The CDR3 covers 16 residues. Trimming cost V 0 bases and J 3 bases; bases outside gene matches: 9. Germline CDR1 reads SGHDT; CDR2 reads YYEEEE. In DNA, the CDR3 is TGTGCCAGCAGCTTGGGAACAGGGGAAATGATCTACGAGCAGTACTTC. Translating gives CASSLGTGEMIYEQYF. Looking up the rest from reference TRBV5-6 and TRBJ2-7 gives the full variable domain: DAGVTQSPTHLIKTRGQQVTLRCSPKSGHDTVSWYQQALGQGPQFIFQYYEEEERQRGNFPDRFSGHQFPNYSSELNVNALLLGDSALYLCASSLGTGEMIYEQYFGPGTRLTVT.

A note on this clone: At one end, the junction sequence differs from germline, possibly due to a read error. Additional DNA sequences in this sample encode the identical CDR3. The V and J genes are TRBV13 and TRBJ1-1; the D is unclear. This CDR3 is 13 amino acids long. The germline V gene has CDR1 PRHDT and CDR2 FYEKMQ (reference sequence). CDR3: CASSKPSSAEAFF. The CDR3 nucleotides are TGTGCCAGCAGCAAACCGAGTAGCGCTGAAGCCTTCTTT.

A few counts support this clone. The chain links TRBV6-5 to TRBJ1-3; unclear D gene. This CDR3 is 13 amino acids long. Germline lookup yields CDR1 MNHEY and CDR2 SVGAGI. Trimming pared 6 bases from V and 4 bases from J, leaving 10 bases between. Here the CDR3 DNA reads TGTGCCAGCAGGACGGGGAGAGGAAACACCATATATTTT. This encodes CASRTGRGNTIYF.

The chain joins TRBV7-9 to TRBJ1-1, with D possibly matching TRBD1 (6 bases). V lost 0 bases and J lost 5, with 16 bases in between. CDR3 length equals 16 residues. Germline assignment: CDR1 SEHNR and CDR2 FQNEAQ (reference sequence). The CDR3 coding sequence is TGTGCCAGCAGCTTAGCACAACAGGGCAGTGGGACTGAAGCTTTCTTT. Translation gives CASSLAQQGSGTEAFF.

With respect to this clone: This sample includes further DNA sequences coding for the same CDR3. The chain is built from TRBV9 and TRBJ1-1; D is ambiguous. The ends were cut back, 0 bases at V and 0 bases at J, with 3 bases in the middle. The CDR3 loop spans 13 amino acids. Germline-derived CDR1 and CDR2 are SGDLS and YYNGEE. DNA for the CDR3: TGTGCCAGCAGCGTAGCTTTGAACACTGAAGCTTTCTTT. Its translation is CASSVALNTEAFF. Based on the CDR3 plus reference TRBV9 and TRBJ1-1, the full variable domain is DSGVTQTPKHLITATGQRVTLRCSPRSGDLSVYWYQQSLDQGLQFLIQYYNGEERAKGNILERFSAQQFPDLHSELNLSSLELGDSALYFCASSVALNTEAFFGQGTRLTVV.

This chain links TRBV7-9 with TRBJ2-5, with a possible D match to TRBD1 (6 bases). Trimming took 3 bases from V and 2 from J, leaving 13 bases between them. CDR1 SEHNR and CDR2 FQNEAQ come from the germline V gene (reference sequence). The CDR3 covers 15 residues. CDR3 nucleotides: TGTGCCAGCAGCTTCGCCCGGACAGAGCAAGAGACCCAGTACTTC. This codes for CASSFARTEQETQYF. Full variable domain (remainder filled in from reference TRBV7-9 and TRBJ2-5): DTGVSQNPRHKITKRGQNVTFRCDPISEHNRLYWYRQTLGQGPEFLTYFQNEAQLEKSRLLSDRFSAERPKGSFSTLEIQRTEQGDSAMYLCASSFARTEQETQYFGPGTRLLVL.

As concerns this clone: The limits of the CDR3 on the DNA are not certain, so only TCRdb's listed CDR3 is given. This same CDR3 is encoded by further DNA sequences in the sample. The chain is built from TRBV4-3 and TRBJ2-2; the table assigns TRBD1, which was not confirmed against the DNA. CDR1 is LGHNA and CDR2 is YSLEER in the germline V gene. The CDR3 extends over 16 residues, inclusive of both ends. CDR3 in amino acids: CASSQDVGQGTGELFF.

A few counts support this clone. This chain links TRBV12-2 with TRBJ1-6; the table gives TRBD1 as D, unverified against the DNA. TRBV12-2 is a pseudogene segment. The CDR3 has 17 residues. CDR3: CASRLVGTGPYNSPLHF. The CDR3 coding sequence is TGTGCAAGTCGCTTAGTTGGGACAGGGCCCTATAATTCACCCCTCCACTTT.

The sample holds a few counts of this clone. V gene TRBV28 combines with J gene TRBJ1-2; D gene ambiguous. The CDR3 loop spans 12 amino acids. Germline loops: CDR1 MDHEN, CDR2 SYDVKM. V was clipped by 2 bases and J by 7 bases, with 8 bases between them. The CDR3 bases are TGTGCCAGCAGTTTAATTCCCCTTGGCTACACCTTC. It specifies CASSLIPLGYTF.

The rearrangement uses TRBV9 and TRBJ1-5; no reliable D call. The length of the CDR3 is 13 residues. The germline V gene encodes CDR1 SGDLS and CDR2 YYNGEE. V was shortened by 0 bases and J by 6 bases, with 7 bases between the two germline ends. The CDR3 here is CASSVGGSQPQHF. The CDR3, as DNA: TGTGCCAGCAGCGTAGGAGGGTCTCAGCCCCAGCATTTT.

V and J are TRBV28 and TRBJ2-5, with 10 bases lining up with TRBD2. Looked up from germline, CDR1 is MDHEN and CDR2 is SYDVKM. CDR3 size: 15 residues. The trim removed 7 bases at V and 4 bases at J, leaving 9 bases unmatched. DNA for the CDR3: TGTGCCAGCACCTCCCCTAGCGGGGGAGGAGAGACCCAGTACTTC. Protein: CASTSPSGGGETQYF.

The V call is TRBV19, the J call TRBJ2-2; 7 bases fit TRBD2. With V trimmed by 5 bases and J by 7 bases, 7 bases remained unmatched. This CDR3 region has 14 residues. The germline V gene encodes CDR1 LNHDA and CDR2 SQIVND (reference sequence). CDR3 amino acids: CASSLTSVGGELFF. The DNA for the CDR3 is TGTGCCAGTAGTCTAACTAGCGTCGGCGGGGAGCTGTTTTTT.

The chain links TRBV18 to TRBJ2-3; possibly TRBD2 for D (6 bases). From germline, CDR1 is KGHSH and CDR2 LQKENI. V lost 1 base and J lost 6, with 14 bases in between. The CDR3 consists of 15 residues. The CDR3 nucleotides are TGTGCCAGCTCACCACTCGGGGGAGTTAGGGATACGCAGTATTTT. Its translation: CASSPLGGVRDTQYF.

The V and J genes are TRBV29-1 and TRBJ1-5; 8 bases align to TRBD1. Trimming at V came to 4 bases and at J to 0 bases, leaving 5 bases not matched to a gene. In germline, CDR1 is SQVTM, CDR2 ANQGSEA. The length of the CDR3 is 15 residues. CDR3 loop: CSVGGQDYSNQPQHF. Here the CDR3 DNA reads TGCAGCGTTGGGGGACAGGATTATAGCAATCAGCCCCAGCATTTT. Complete variable domain (other parts from reference TRBV29-1 and TRBJ1-5): SAVISQKPSRDICQRGTSLTIQCQVDSQVTMMFWYRQQPGQSLTLIATANQGSEATYESGFVIDKFPISRPNLTFSTLTVSNMSPEDSSIYLCSVGGQDYSNQPQHFGDGTRLSIL.

V gene TRBV6-6 combines with J gene TRBJ2-3; D call uncertain. V gave up 2 bases and J gave up 0 bases, with 9 bases separating them. Per germline, CDR1 MNHNY and CDR2 SVGAGI (reference sequence). This CDR3 is built from 15 residues. The CDR3 spells CASSYGRLSTDTQYF. The DNA for the CDR3 is TGTGCCAGCAGTTACGGGCGCCTTAGCACAGATACGCAGTATTTT.

V usage is TRBV28 and J usage is TRBJ1-3; TRBD1 might be the D (6 bases). CDR1 is MDHEN and CDR2 is SYDVKM in the germline V gene. Trimming cost V 1 base and J 3 bases, with 10 bases left between them. This CDR3 has 15 amino acids. CDR3 in DNA: TGTGCCAGCAGTTTATTGGGGGCTGGTGGAAACACCATATATTTT. This sequence encodes CASSLLGAGGNTIYF.

The rearrangement uses TRBV5-4 and TRBJ1-3; TRBD1 might be the D (6 bases). The V end lost 3 bases, the J end lost 3 bases, and 13 bases lay between the germline ends. Germline values: CDR1 SGHNT, CDR2 YYREEE (reference sequence). CDR3 size: 15 residues. CDR3: CASSWGQGFGNTIYF. The DNA for the CDR3 is TGTGCCAGCAGCTGGGGGCAGGGCTTTGGAAACACCATATATTTT. The complete variable domain, with remaining parts taken from reference TRBV5-4 and TRBJ1-3, reads ETGVTQSPTHLIKTRGQQVTLRCSSQSGHNTVSWYQQALGQGPQFIFQYYREEENGRGNFPPRFSGLQFPNYSSELNVNALELDDSALYLCASSWGQGFGNTIYFGEGSWLTVV.

In this sample, this clone turned up a few times. The rearrangement uses TRBV6-5 and TRBJ1-1; D not certain. The germline V gene encodes CDR1 MNHEY and CDR2 SVGAGI. V dropped 11 bases and J dropped 5 bases, with 12 bases sitting between them. The length of the CDR3 is 11 residues. The CDR3 DNA sequence: TGTGCCTCTAAAACGGGGACTGAAGCTTTCTTT. This translates into CASKTGTEAFF.

The chain uses TRBV28 and TRBJ2-7; D not certain. This CDR3 is 14 amino acids long. The germline V and J ends were trimmed by 2 bases and 2 bases, with 10 bases remaining between them. In germline, CDR1 is MDHEN, CDR2 SYDVKM. CDR3 residues: CASSLVQATYEQYF. The CDR3 DNA reads as TGTGCCAGCAGTTTAGTCCAGGCAACCTACGAGCAGTACTTC.